Listed here are 21 T cell receptor beta chains from one sample, sequenced in a study of identical twins. TCRdb passed the 5' RACE reads through MiXCR, listing each CDR3 protein once. The table includes over 600,000 distinct CDR3 sequences, 21% detected once. These data also featured in a second study, about T cells expressing NK-cell markers.

Sequencing was carried out using PBMCs. The receptor set was obtained from a woman between 18 and 29 years old in good health.

This clonotype has a handful of counts. V usage is TRBV5-6 and J usage is TRBJ1-6; unclear D gene. V was trimmed by 4 bases and J by 2 bases, leaving 10 bases between them. Germline V lookup: CDR1 SGHDT, CDR2 YYEEEE. This CDR3 region has 15 residues. CDR3: CASSVLRTYNSPLHF. The CDR3 region has the DNA TGTGCCAGCAGCGTTCTGAGAACCTATAATTCACCCCTCCACTTT. The whole variable domain, filled in from reference TRBV5-6 and TRBJ1-6, reads DAGVTQSPTHLIKTRGQQVTLRCSPKSGHDTVSWYQQALGQGPQFIFQYYEEEERQRGNFPDRFSGHQFPNYSSELNVNALLLGDSALYLCASSVLRTYNSPLHFGNGTRLTVT.

This clonotype turned up a few times. The chain recombines TRBV12-3 or TRBV12-4 with TRBJ2-7; D is ambiguous. The V end lost 5 bases, the J end lost 6 bases, and 8 bases lay between the germline ends. The CDR3 is 11 residues long. The CDR3 DNA reads TGTGCCAGCAGTATGATGAGCGAGCAGTACTTC. It specifies CASSMMSEQYF.

This clonotype was counted a few times. This sequence joins TRBV4-1 and TRBJ2-1, with a weak D call TRBD2 (5 bases). Germline CDR1 reads MGHRA; CDR2 reads YSYEKL. The germline V and J ends were trimmed by 0 bases and 6 bases, with 9 bases remaining between them. CDR3 size: 14 residues. The CDR3 region is CASSQDDYSNEQFF. The CDR3 region has the DNA TGCGCCAGCAGCCAAGACGACTACAGCAATGAGCAGTTCTTC.

The chain recombines TRBV5-1 with TRBJ2-1, with 9 positions matching TRBD2. V lost 1 base to trimming and J lost 8 bases; unmatched junction nucleotides: 4. Germline CDR1 reads SGHRS; CDR2 reads YFSETQ. The CDR3 has 14 residues. The CDR3 region has the DNA TGCGCCAGCAGCTTGCCTAGCGGGGCATATGAGCAGTTCTTC. This translates into CASSLPSGAYEQFF.

This clonotype was observed a handful of times. The chain combines TRBV6-5 with TRBJ2-6; D might be TRBD1 or TRBD2, each matching 5 bases. Germline loops: CDR1 MNHEY, CDR2 SVGAGI. Trimming removed 4 bases at V and 0 bases at J, with 16 bases between. The CDR3 sequence is 18 residues long. CDR3 sequence (DNA): TGTGCCAGCAGTTCCATTGCAGGGACGGACTCTGGGGCCAACGTCCTGACTTTC. This encodes CASSSIAGTDSGANVLTF.

The genes are TRBV20-1 and TRBJ2-7; no clear D. Germline V gene sequence: CDR1 DFQATT, CDR2 SNEGSKA (reference sequence). V lost 3 bases and J 0 bases, leaving 6 bases between the germline ends. CDR3 length: 12 residues. CDR3 protein: CSASSDSYEQYF. The CDR3 DNA reads as TGCAGTGCTAGTTCCGACTCCTACGAGCAGTACTTC.

The chain joins TRBV18 to TRBJ2-1, with no clear D. Per the germline V gene, CDR1 is KGHSH and CDR2 is LQKENI. V gave up 1 base and J gave up 7 bases, with 11 bases separating them. This CDR3 region has 14 residues. This CDR3 is CASSPRLGLNEQFF. CDR3 DNA sequence: TGTGCCAGCTCACCACGCCTGGGGTTGAATGAGCAGTTCTTC. Variable domain in full (rest from reference TRBV18 and TRBJ2-1): NAGVMQNPRHLVRRRGQEARLRCSPMKGHSHVYWYRQLPEEGLKFMVYLQKENIIDESGMPKERFSAEFPKEGPSILRIQQVVRGDSAAYFCASSPRLGLNEQFFGPGTRLTVL.

In this sample, this clonotype turned up a few times. This rearrangement joins TRBV10-3 to TRBJ2-7; 7 positions agree with TRBD1. Germline V lookup: CDR1 ENHRY, CDR2 SYGVKD. Trimming cost V 5 bases and J 1 base; bases outside gene matches: 11. The CDR3 sequence is 16 residues long. This CDR3 reads CAISSPTGIGSYEQYF. CDR3 nucleotide sequence: TGTGCCATCAGTAGCCCGACAGGGATTGGGTCCTACGAGCAGTACTTC.

The sample holds a few counts of this clonotype. The chain carries TRBV5-6 and TRBJ1-1; TRBD1 is a possible D gene (6 bases). Germline assignment: CDR1 SGHDT and CDR2 YYEEEE. The CDR3 is made up of 14 amino acids. The V gene lost 0 bases and the J gene lost 4 bases, with 10 bases spanning the gap. The CDR3 DNA follows: TGTGCCAGCAGCTTGGGAGGACAGACCACTGAAGCTTTCTTT. This encodes CASSLGGQTTEAFF.

The chain is built from TRBV6-1 and TRBJ2-5, with 7 bases fitting TRBD1. This CDR3 comprises 14 residues. J gave up 2 bases and V 7 bases, and 7 bases lay outside the gene matches. Germline V gene data show CDR1 as MNHNS and CDR2 as SASEGT. The CDR3 loop is CASTRTGRQETQYF. The CDR3 DNA follows: TGTGCCAGCACTAGGACAGGACGACAAGAGACCCAGTACTTC.

The genes are TRBV11-2 and TRBJ2-1, with a possible D match to TRBD2 (5 bases). Germline CDR1 is SGHAT and CDR2 is FQNNGV. V lost 1 base, J lost 15 bases, and 22 bases lay in between. There are 15 residues in the CDR3. The CDR3 sequence: CASSLGRGTIGGRFF. For the CDR3, the DNA is TGTGCCAGCAGCTTAGGCCGGGGTACGATTGGCGGTCGGTTCTTC.

V usage is TRBV7-2 and J usage is TRBJ2-2, with no clear D. Germline-derived CDR1 and CDR2 are SGHTA and FQGNSA. The CDR3 spans 14 residues. The V gene lost 6 bases and the J gene lost 6 bases, with 14 bases spanning the gap. The CDR3 reads CASSPPTVPGELFF. Written as DNA, the CDR3 is TGTGCCAGCAGTCCTCCGACTGTACCCGGGGAGCTGTTTTTT.

This clonotype has only a few counts. V is TRBV12-3 or TRBV12-4 and J is TRBJ2-3, with a tentative D call TRBD2 (6 bases). The CDR3 sequence is 15 residues long. V lost 3 bases and J 4 bases, leaving 14 bases between the germline ends. DNA of the CDR3: TGTGCCAGCAGTTTTACGGGAGCCCGTGCAGATACGCAGTATTTT. Protein product: CASSFTGARADTQYF.

V and J are TRBV5-1 and TRBJ2-2, with 10 bases matching TRBD2. CDR3 length equals 16 residues. The germline V gene encodes CDR1 SGHRS and CDR2 YFSETQ. With 3 bases clipped from V and 4 bases from J, the junction kept 6 bases outside the gene matches. CDR3 residues: CASSYSGRQGTGELFF. The CDR3 nucleotides are TGCGCCAGCAGCTATAGCGGGAGGCAGGGCACCGGGGAGCTGTTTTTT.

This clonotype was seen many times. The chain employs TRBV10-3 and TRBJ2-1; TRBD2 matches 11 bases. The CDR3 runs 17 residues. The trim removed 6 bases at V and 5 bases at J, leaving 12 bases unmatched. CDR1 and CDR2 from the germline V gene are ENHRY and SYGVKD. The CDR3 DNA sequence: TGTGCCATCAGCGGAAAAGCCGGGACTAGCGGTAACAATGAGCAGTTCTTC. Amino acid sequence: CAISGKAGTSGNNEQFF.

A few counts support this clonotype. The V and J genes are TRBV7-2 and TRBJ2-7; D remains unclear. This CDR3 region has 16 residues. V dropped 0 bases and J dropped 4 bases, with 16 bases sitting between them. The germline CDR1 and CDR2 sequences are SGHTA and FQGNSA. This CDR3 is CASSLAGGSYGYEQYF. The CDR3 coding sequence is TGTGCCAGCAGCTTAGCCGGTGGCTCTTACGGGTACGAGCAGTACTTC.

The V and J genes are TRBV6-1 and TRBJ2-3, with 8 bases identical to TRBD2. The CDR3 is 17 amino acids. Germline values: CDR1 MNHNS, CDR2 SASEGT. With 5 bases clipped from V and 3 bases from J, the junction kept 13 bases outside the gene matches. The CDR3 nucleotides are TGTGCCAGCAGTCCTCCCTTGGGGAGCGGGGGAACAGATACGCAGTATTTT. It codes for CASSPPLGSGGTDTQYF.

J is TRBJ2-1 and V is TRBV4-1, with D perhaps given as TRBD1 or TRBD2 (5 bases each). This CDR3 is 17 amino acids long. Germline values: CDR1 MGHRA, CDR2 YSYEKL. The germline V and J ends were trimmed by 4 bases and 4 bases, with 20 bases remaining between them. CDR3 coding DNA: TGCGCCAGCAGCCCTCGAGGGGACGGCGCGGTTTACAATGAGCAGTTCTTC. Translation gives CASSPRGDGAVYNEQFF.

This clonotype appeared a few times. This chain links TRBV9 with TRBJ2-7, with D perhaps matching TRBD2 (6 bases). The CDR3 has 14 residues. V was pared by 3 bases and J by 6 bases, with 16 bases between. Germline V gives CDR1 SGDLS, CDR2 YYNGEE. The chain's CDR3 is CASSADRGEGEQYF. The CDR3 DNA follows: TGTGCCAGCAGCGCGGACCGCGGGGAAGGCGAGCAGTACTTC. Looking up the rest from reference TRBV9 and TRBJ2-7 gives the full variable domain: DSGVTQTPKHLITATGQRVTLRCSPRSGDLSVYWYQQSLDQGLQFLIQYYNGEERAKGNILERFSAQQFPDLHSELNLSSLELGDSALYFCASSADRGEGEQYFGPGTRLTVT.

This clonotype turned up a few times. This chain links TRBV27 with TRBJ2-1; no clear D. In germline, CDR1 is MNHEY, CDR2 SMNVEV (reference sequence). Trimming removed 3 bases from V and 8 bases from J, with 11 bases in between. The CDR3 loop spans 13 amino acids. The DNA of the CDR3 is TGTGCCAGCAGTTTCGTGGACGCGGATGAGCAGTTCTTC. Translating gives CASSFVDADEQFF.

The chain is built from TRBV4-2 and TRBJ2-1; 7 positions agree with TRBD2. The CDR3 has 16 residues. Trimming at V came to 4 bases and at J to 7 bases, leaving 13 bases not matched to a gene. From germline, CDR1 is LGHNA and CDR2 YNFKEQ. The CDR3 sequence is CASSPSSGTRRNEQFF. The CDR3 coding sequence is TGTGCCAGCAGCCCCAGCAGCGGGACCAGGAGAAATGAGCAGTTCTTC.